Below, 4 T cell receptor beta chains from the same sample are listed, as sequenced in a study of blood T cell repertoires in COVID-19. This table comes from immunoSEQ multiplex PCR, and its TCRdb copy is limited to in-frame clones, with some not included. The table includes some 300,000 clones, 75% to 90% detected once. Sequenced sample: peripheral blood. Receptors originate from a woman aged 50 to 60 with COVID-19, enrolled during active disease.

This clone has only one observation. This chain connects TRBV30 to TRBJ2-3; D call uncertain. Between the trimmed V and J ends, which lost 3 bases and 5 bases, there was a span of 15 bases. Germline V CDR1 and CDR2: GTSNPN, SVGIG (reference sequence). The CDR3 sequence is 14 residues long. CDR3 sequence: CAWSSRWSVDTQYF. In DNA form, the CDR3 reads TGTGCCTGGAGCTCCCGATGGAGTGTAGATACGCAGTATTTT.

The chain recombines TRBV11-3 with TRBJ2-2; 14 nucleotides align to TRBD2. The germline CDR1 and CDR2 sequences are SGHNT and YENEEA. This CDR3 has 16 residues. J lost 7 bases, V lost 6 bases, and 7 bases had no gene match. The CDR3 is CASREGTSGSGGELFF. DNA of the CDR3: TGTGCCAGCAGAGAGGGGACTAGCGGGAGCGGCGGGGAGCTGTTTTTT.

The rearrangement links TRBV5-1 to TRBJ1-4, with D tentatively TRBD1 (6 bases). V was trimmed by 1 base and J by 0 bases, leaving 13 bases between them. Germline-derived CDR1 and CDR2 are SGHRS and YFSETQ. This CDR3 is 17 amino acids long. Here the CDR3 DNA reads TGCGCCAGCAGCTTGAAGGTACAGGGAGCAACTAATGAAAAACTGTTTTTT. Protein: CASSLKVQGATNEKLFF. Filled out from reference TRBV5-1 and TRBJ1-4, the complete variable domain reads KAGVTQTPRYLIKTRGQQVTLSCSPISGHRSVSWYQQTPGQGLQFLFEYFSETQRNKGNFPGRFSGRQFSNSRSEMNVSTLELGDSALYLCASSLKVQGATNEKLFFGSGTQLSVL.

This clone has more than one count but fewer than ten. V gene TRBV5-4 combines with J gene TRBJ2-2; perhaps TRBD1 as D (5 bases). Per germline, CDR1 SGHNT and CDR2 YYREEE (reference sequence). V shed 2 bases and J shed 4 bases, with 12 bases lying between them. This CDR3 is 15 amino acids long. The DNA of the CDR3 is TGTGCCAGCAGCTTAGGGGTGTTCAGCACCGGGGAGCTGTTTTTT. This gives the protein CASSLGVFSTGELFF. Using reference TRBV5-4 and TRBJ2-2 for the parts outside the CDR3, the full variable domain is ETGVTQSPTHLIKTRGQQVTLRCSSQSGHNTVSWYQQALGQGPQFIFQYYREEENGRGNFPPRFSGLQFPNYSSELNVNALELDDSALYLCASSLGVFSTGELFFGEGSRLTVL.